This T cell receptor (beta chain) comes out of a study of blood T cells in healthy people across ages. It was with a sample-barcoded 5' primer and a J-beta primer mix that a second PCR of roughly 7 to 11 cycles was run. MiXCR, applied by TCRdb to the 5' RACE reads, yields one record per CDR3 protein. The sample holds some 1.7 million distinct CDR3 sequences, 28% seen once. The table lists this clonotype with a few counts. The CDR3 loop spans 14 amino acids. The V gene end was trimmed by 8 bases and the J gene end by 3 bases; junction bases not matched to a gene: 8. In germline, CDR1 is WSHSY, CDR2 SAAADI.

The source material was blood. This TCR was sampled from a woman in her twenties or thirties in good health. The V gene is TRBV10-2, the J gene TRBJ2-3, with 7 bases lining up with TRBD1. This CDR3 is CASCTGELTDTQYF. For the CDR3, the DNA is TGCGCCAGCTGCACAGGGGAACTGACAGATACGCAGTATTTT.